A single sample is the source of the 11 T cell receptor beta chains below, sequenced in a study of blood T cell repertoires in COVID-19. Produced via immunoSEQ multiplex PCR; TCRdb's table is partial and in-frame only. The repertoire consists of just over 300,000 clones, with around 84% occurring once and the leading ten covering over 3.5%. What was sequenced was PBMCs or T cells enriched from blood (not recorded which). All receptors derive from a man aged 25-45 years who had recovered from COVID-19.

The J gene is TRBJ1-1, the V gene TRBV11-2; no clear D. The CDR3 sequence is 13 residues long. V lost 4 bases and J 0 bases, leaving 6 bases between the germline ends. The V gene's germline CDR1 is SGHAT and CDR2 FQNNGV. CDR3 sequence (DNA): TGTGCCAGCAGCTCAGGTATGAACACTGAAGCTTTCTTT. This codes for CASSSGMNTEAFF.

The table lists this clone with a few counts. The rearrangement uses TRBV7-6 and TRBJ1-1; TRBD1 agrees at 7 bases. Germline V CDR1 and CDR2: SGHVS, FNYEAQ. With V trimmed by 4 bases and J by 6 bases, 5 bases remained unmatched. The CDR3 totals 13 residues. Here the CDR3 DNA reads TGTGCCAGCAGCTCCCGACAGGGAGCTGAAGCTTTCTTT. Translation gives CASSSRQGAEAFF.

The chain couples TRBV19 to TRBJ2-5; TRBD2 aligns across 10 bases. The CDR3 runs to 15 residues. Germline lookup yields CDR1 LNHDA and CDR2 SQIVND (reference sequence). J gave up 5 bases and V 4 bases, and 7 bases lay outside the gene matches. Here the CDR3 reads CASSSGTSVMETQYF. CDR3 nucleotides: TGTGCCAGTAGTAGCGGGACTAGCGTGATGGAGACCCAGTACTTC.

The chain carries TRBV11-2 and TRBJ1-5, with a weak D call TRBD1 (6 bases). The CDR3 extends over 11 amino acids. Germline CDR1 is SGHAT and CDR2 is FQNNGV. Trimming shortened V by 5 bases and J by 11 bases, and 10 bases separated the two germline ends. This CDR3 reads CASSRGGAQHF. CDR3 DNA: TGTGCCAGCAGCCGAGGGGGAGCCCAGCATTTT.

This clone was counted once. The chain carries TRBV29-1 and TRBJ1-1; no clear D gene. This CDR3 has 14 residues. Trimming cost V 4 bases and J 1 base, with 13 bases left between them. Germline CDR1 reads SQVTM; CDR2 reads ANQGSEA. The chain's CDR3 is CSVGRTSRNTEAFF. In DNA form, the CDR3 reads TGCAGCGTTGGCCGAACCTCTAGGAACACTGAAGCTTTCTTT.

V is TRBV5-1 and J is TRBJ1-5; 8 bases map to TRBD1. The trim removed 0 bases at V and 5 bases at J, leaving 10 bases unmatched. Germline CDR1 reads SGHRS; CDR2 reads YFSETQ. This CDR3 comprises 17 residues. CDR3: CASSLGPAGGEDQPQHF. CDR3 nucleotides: TGCGCCAGCAGCTTGGGGCCGGCAGGGGGCGAGGATCAGCCCCAGCATTTT. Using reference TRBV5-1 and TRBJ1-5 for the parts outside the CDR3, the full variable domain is KAGVTQTPRYLIKTRGQQVTLSCSPISGHRSVSWYQQTPGQGLQFLFEYFSETQRNKGNFPGRFSGRQFSNSRSEMNVSTLELGDSALYLCASSLGPAGGEDQPQHFGDGTRLSIL.

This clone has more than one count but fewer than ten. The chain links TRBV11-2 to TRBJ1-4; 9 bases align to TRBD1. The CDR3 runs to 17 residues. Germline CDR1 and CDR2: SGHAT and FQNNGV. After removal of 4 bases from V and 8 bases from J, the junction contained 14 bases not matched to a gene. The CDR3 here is CASSSGTGKGRGEKLFF. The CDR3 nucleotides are TGTGCCAGCAGCTCCGGGACAGGGAAGGGGCGAGGGGAAAAACTGTTTTTT.

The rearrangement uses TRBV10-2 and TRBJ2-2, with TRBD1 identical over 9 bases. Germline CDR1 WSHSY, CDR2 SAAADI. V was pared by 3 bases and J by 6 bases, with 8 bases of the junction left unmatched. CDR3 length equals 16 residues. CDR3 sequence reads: CASSDPGTGRPGELFF. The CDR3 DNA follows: TGCGCCAGCAGTGATCCCGGGACAGGGAGGCCCGGGGAGCTGTTTTTT.

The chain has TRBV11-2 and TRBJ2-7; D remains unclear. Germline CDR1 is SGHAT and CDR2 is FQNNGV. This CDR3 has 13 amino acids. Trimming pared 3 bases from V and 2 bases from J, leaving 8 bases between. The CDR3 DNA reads TGTGCCAGCAGCTTTGGGCAGACCTACGAGCAGTACTTC. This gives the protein CASSFGQTYEQYF.

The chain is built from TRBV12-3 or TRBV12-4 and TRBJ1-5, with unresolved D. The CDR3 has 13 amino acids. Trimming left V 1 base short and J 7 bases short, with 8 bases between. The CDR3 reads CASSLGSRQPQHF. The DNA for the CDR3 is TGTGCCAGCAGTTTAGGGTCGAGGCAGCCCCAGCATTTT.

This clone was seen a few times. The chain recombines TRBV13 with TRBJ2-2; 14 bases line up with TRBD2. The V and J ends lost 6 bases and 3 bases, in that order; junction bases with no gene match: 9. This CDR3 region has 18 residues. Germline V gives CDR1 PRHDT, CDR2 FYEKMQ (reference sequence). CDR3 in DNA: TGTGCCAGCAGAACTCGACTAGCGGGAGGGTCGTACACCGGGGAGCTGTTTTTT. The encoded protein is CASRTRLAGGSYTGELFF.